Listed below are T cell receptor beta chains from one sample, sequenced in a study of OX40 agonist ivuxolimab in advanced cancers. The data were produced by immunoSEQ multiplex PCR, yet TCRdb's version contains in-frame clones alone and is incomplete. The sample lists 80,000 or so clones, 90% seen once, with 1.5% to 2% in the top ten. The sequences come from CD4+ or CD8+ T cells sorted from blood, collected in a trial of the OX40 agonist ivuxolimab. The receptors shown here come from an adult with an advanced solid tumor such as melanoma, head and neck, liver or kidney cancer. Each CDR3 is given with its conserved first and last residue. A D gene is named only where the DNA matches it firmly. The size entry is marked missing in some rows and otherwise reads once, few, many or a size class.

clone_size	j_call	v_call	d_call	cdr3_nt	cdr3_aa
once	TRBJ1-5	TRBV6-5	-	TGTGCCAGCAGACCGGACTGGGCGGGGGCCCAGCATTTT	CASRPDWAGAQHF
-	TRBJ2-7	TRBV6-5	-	TGTGCCAGCAGAAGGGCCTCTGACGGCGAGCAGTACTTC	CASRRASDGEQYF
-	TRBJ2-1	TRBV15	TRBD2	TGTGCCACCAGCAGCAACCTAGCGGGGGGGGCGTACAATGAGCAGTTCTTC	CATSSNLAGGAYNEQFF
-	TRBJ1-1	TRBV11-3	-	TGTGCCAGCAGCTTAACGCGCAGAAACACTGAAGCTTTCTTT	CASSLTRRNTEAFF
once	TRBJ2-3	TRBV4-1	-	TGCGCCAGCAGCCAAGAGGGAAACCCAGATACGCAGTATTTT	CASSQEGNPDTQYF
-	TRBJ1-5	TRBV6-6	TRBD1	TGTGCCAGCAGTCCCGGTACAGGGGCCAATCAGCCCCAGCATTTT	CASSPGTGANQPQHF
-	TRBJ2-7	TRBV4-1	TRBD2	TGCGCCAGCAGCCGAGGGGTTAGCGGGGGCCTCATTAACGAGCAGTACTTC	CASSRGVSGGLINEQYF
-	TRBJ2-5	TRBV18	-	TGTGCCAGCTCACCATTTATTTCTGGAGGGGCCCTAGAAGAGACCCAGTACTTC	CASSPFISGGALEETQYF
-	TRBJ1-2	TRBV11-2	-	TGTGCCAGCAGCTTAGGAGTGGGGGATTATGGCTACACCTTC	CASSLGVGDYGYTF
-	TRBJ2-2	TRBV11-3	TRBD1	TGTGCCAGCAGCTCACGACAGGGGGCCGGGGAGCTGTTTTTT	CASSSRQGAGELFF
-	TRBJ2-5	TRBV5-6	TRBD2	TGTGCCAGCAGCTTGACAGGGCTCGCAGCGGGAGGAGAGACCCAGTACTTC	CASSLTGLAAGGETQYF
-	TRBJ2-1	TRBV7-9	TRBD1	TGTGCCAGCAACCCCCAGGGGGCGTCGGGCAATGAGCAGTTCTTC	CASNPQGASGNEQFF
-	TRBJ1-6	TRBV6-5	-	TGTGGGGTGAGGTCGAGCTCCTATAATTCACCCCTCCACTTT	CGVRSSSYNSPLHF
-	TRBJ1-5	TRBV5-1	-	TGCGCCAGCAGCGAGACAGGAGATCAGCCCCAGCATTTT	CASSETGDQPQHF
-	TRBJ2-5	TRBV6-6	-	TGTGCCAGCAGTACTCAAGAGACCCAGTACTTC	CASSTQETQYF
-	TRBJ1-1	TRBV19	-	TGTGCCAGTAGTCACAATCTCATGAACACTGAAGCTTTCTTT	CASSHNLMNTEAFF
once	TRBJ2-7	TRBV6-1	TRBD1	TGTGCCAGCAGTGATAGGGGACAGGGGCTCGAGCAGTACTTC	CASSDRGQGLEQYF
-	TRBJ2-1	TRBV5-1	TRBD2	TGCGCCAGCAGCGTAACTAGCGGGAGTTATGAGCAGTTCTTC	CASSVTSGSYEQFF
-	TRBJ2-3	TRBV12-5	TRBD2	TGTGCTAGTGGTTCCTCCGGGGGAGCGGGGGTCGCCCCTACGCAGTATTTT	CASGSSGGAGVAPTQYF
-	TRBJ2-3	TRBV13	TRBD2	TGTGCCAGCAGCTTAGGCCTGGGACTAGCGGGCGATACGCAGTATTTT	CASSLGLGLAGDTQYF
-	TRBJ1-5	TRBV4-1	-	TGCGCCAGCAGCCAACAAGAGGGCGTATATCAGCCCCAGCATTTT	CASSQQEGVYQPQHF
once	TRBJ2-5	TRBV5-1	TRBD2	TGCGCCAGCAGCTTTGGACTAGCGGGAGGACCAGAGACCCAGTACTTC	CASSFGLAGGPETQYF
few	TRBJ1-1	TRBV6-1	-	TGTGCCAGTAGAAACACTGAAGCTTTCTTT	CASRNTEAFF
once	TRBJ1-2	TRBV7-2	TRBD1	TGTGCCAGCAGCTATTCAGGGGGCTCGGACTATGGCTACACCTTC	CASSYSGGSDYGYTF
-	TRBJ1-4	TRBV15	TRBD1	TGTGCCACCAGCAGGGGGGGGACAGTTAATGAAAAACTGTTTTTT	CATSRGGTVNEKLFF
-	TRBJ2-7	TRBV19	TRBD1	TGTGCCAGTATGGGACAGGGGGCGGGGGAGCAGTACTTC	CASMGQGAGEQYF
-	TRBJ2-6	TRBV10-3	-	TGTGCCATCAGCACAGGGATCGTGCCTGGGGCCAACGTCCTGACTTTC	CAISTGIVPGANVLTF
-	TRBJ2-1	TRBV11-3	TRBD1	TGTGCCAGCAGCATCCCAGGGGGCCCTGTAAACAATGAGCAGTTCTTC	CASSIPGGPVNNEQFF
-	TRBJ2-5	TRBV18	-	TGTGCCAGCTCACCCTACACTCAGGAGACCCAGTACTTC	CASSPYTQETQYF
-	TRBJ1-1	TRBV10-3	-	TGTGCCATCAGTGATCCGATGAACACTGAAGCTTTCTTT	CAISDPMNTEAFF
-	TRBJ2-3	TRBV7-3	-	TGTGCCAGCAGCGCCAATTTAGGGTCAGATACGCAGTATTTT	CASSANLGSDTQYF
-	TRBJ1-6	TRBV6-6	-	TGTGCCAGCAGTTCCACAGGGTGGAATTCACCCCTCCACTTT	CASSSTGWNSPLHF
-	TRBJ2-7	TRBV27	-	TGTGCCAGCAGGACCGCGACGGTGAGCTCCTACGAGCAGTACTTC	CASRTATVSSYEQYF
-	TRBJ1-1	TRBV5-4	-	TGTGCCAGCAGCTTGGCTCTGAACACTGAAGCTTTCTTT	CASSLALNTEAFF
-	TRBJ2-1	TRBV2	TRBD2	TGTGCCAGCGGCCCACTAGCGGGGGGTTACAATGAGCAGTTCTTC	CASGPLAGGYNEQFF
once	TRBJ2-7	TRBV13	-	TGTGCCAGCGGCGGACAGCCCTACGAGCAGTACTTC	CASGGQPYEQYF
-	TRBJ1-5	TRBV19	-	TGTGCCAGTAGGCGAGGGCGGGGGGAGCCCCAGCATTTT	CASRRGRGEPQHF
-	TRBJ1-2	TRBV6-5	TRBD1	TGTGCCAGCAAGGGGACAGGGGGGTATGGCTACACCTTC	CASKGTGGYGYTF
-	TRBJ2-5	TRBV6-6	TRBD1	TGTGCCAGCAAGAACCGGGACAGGGTCCAAGAGACCCAGTACTTC	CASKNRDRVQETQYF
-	TRBJ2-3	TRBV7-2	TRBD2	TGTGCCAGCAGCTCGACTAGCGGCACAGATACGCAGTATTTT	CASSSTSGTDTQYF
-	TRBJ1-2	TRBV6-5	TRBD1	TGTGCCAGCAGTTATTTTCGACAGGGGTCCTACACCTTC	CASSYFRQGSYTF
-	TRBJ2-7	TRBV5-6	TRBD1	TGTGCCAGCAGCTTACAGGGGCTTTTACCCTACGAGCAGTACTTC	CASSLQGLLPYEQYF
-	TRBJ2-5	TRBV7-2	-	TGTGCCAGCAGCGGGCGCGGCGAGACCCAGTACTTC	CASSGRGETQYF